Presented here are 18 T cell receptor beta chains from one specimen sequenced in a study of OX40 agonist ivuxolimab in advanced cancers. Profiling relied on immunoSEQ multiplex PCR, and the TCRdb table lists in-frame clones only, not all of them. The profile shows tens of thousands of clones, about 80% of them singletons. Sequencing was performed on CD4+ or CD8+ T cells sorted from blood, taken in a trial of the OX40 agonist ivuxolimab. The origin of the receptors is an adult with an advanced solid tumor such as melanoma, head and neck, liver or kidney cancer.

This clone was observed a few times. The J gene is TRBJ2-5, the V gene TRBV5-1, with 9 nucleotides matching TRBD2. The DNA end is more similar to TRBJ2-7, so the J call may be wrong. The CDR3 spans 15 residues. CDR1 is SGHRS and CDR2 is YFSETQ in the germline V gene. The CDR3 protein is CASSPGPSGGYEQYF. The CDR3, as DNA: TGCGCCAGCAGCCCCGGCCCAAGCGGGGGGTACGAGCAGTACTTC.

The V gene is TRBV7-8, the J gene TRBJ1-4; D is uncertain. V was shortened by 4 bases and J by 3 bases, with 15 bases between the two germline ends. The CDR3 contains 16 residues. The germline V gene encodes CDR1 SGHVS and CDR2 FQNEAQ. Here the CDR3 DNA reads TGTGCCAGCAGCTCTCTCGAGGCGGATTCTAATGAAAAACTGTTTTTT. It encodes CASSSLEADSNEKLFF.

The J gene is TRBJ2-1, the V gene TRBV6-5; D remains unclear. The CDR3 totals 13 residues. The V end lost 6 bases, the J end lost 4 bases, and 10 bases lay between the germline ends. Germline CDR1 is MNHEY and CDR2 is SVGAGI. Written as DNA, the CDR3 is TGTGCCAGCAGAAAACAGCGATACAATGAGCAGTTCTTC. Its translation is CASRKQRYNEQFF.

This clone was seen once. V usage is TRBV11-3 and J usage is TRBJ2-2, with D tentatively TRBD1 (5 bases). The length of the CDR3 is 16 residues. Germline values: CDR1 SGHNT, CDR2 YENEEA. V was clipped by 6 bases and J by 0 bases, with 14 bases between them. The CDR3 here is CASRLRTSANTGELFF. In nucleotides, the CDR3 is TGTGCCAGCAGGTTGAGGACATCCGCGAACACCGGGGAGCTGTTTTTT. The whole variable domain, filled in from reference TRBV11-3 and TRBJ2-2, reads EAGVVQSPRYKIIEKKQPVAFWCNPISGHNTLYWYLQNLGQGPELLIRYENEEAVDDSQLPKDRFSAERLKGVDSTLKIQPAELGDSAVYLCASRLRTSANTGELFFGEGSRLTVL.

This sequence joins TRBV6-6 and TRBJ2-1; 10 bases fit TRBD2. The germline CDR1 and CDR2 sequences are MNHNY and SVGAGI (reference sequence). The J segment lost 7 bases and the V segment lost 5 bases, leaving 5 bases of the junction unmatched. The CDR3 consists of 14 residues. The CDR3 here is CASSLAGAGNEQFF. In nucleotides, the CDR3 is TGTGCCAGCAGTCTAGCGGGAGCAGGAAATGAGCAGTTCTTC.

The chain has TRBV9 and TRBJ2-1; 9 nucleotides line up with TRBD2. V was pared by 0 bases and J by 10 bases, with 8 bases of the junction left unmatched. There are 15 residues in the CDR3. The germline gives CDR1 SGDLS, CDR2 YYNGEE. This CDR3 reads CASSVASGGPQEQFF. The CDR3 region has the DNA TGTGCCAGCAGCGTAGCCAGCGGGGGGCCTCAGGAGCAGTTCTTC.

V and J are TRBV5-6 and TRBJ2-1; D perhaps matches TRBD1 (5 bases). Germline loops: CDR1 SGHDT, CDR2 YYEEEE. V lost 0 bases, J lost 7 bases, and 5 bases lay in between. The CDR3 contains 12 residues. DNA for the CDR3: TGTGCCAGCAGCTTGGAGGGGAATGAGCAGTTCTTC. It yields the protein CASSLEGNEQFF.

The chain recombines TRBV6-5 with TRBJ1-6; weak D call: TRBD1 (5 bases). The V end lost 5 bases, the J end lost 9 bases, and 14 bases lay between the germline ends. Germline-derived CDR1 and CDR2 are MNHEY and SVGAGI. The CDR3 is 14 residues long. CDR3 sequence: CASSGGEGSSPLHF. The CDR3 coding sequence is TGTGCCAGCAGTGGGGGTGAGGGAAGTTCACCCCTCCACTTT.

This sequence joins TRBV19 and TRBJ2-5; TRBD1 agrees at 7 bases. Per the germline V gene, CDR1 is LNHDA and CDR2 is SQIVND (reference sequence). There are 13 residues in the CDR3. The J segment lost 5 bases and the V segment lost 3 bases, leaving 3 bases of the junction unmatched. The CDR3 here is CASSMGRGETQYF. In nucleotides, the CDR3 is TGTGCCAGTAGTATGGGCAGGGGGGAGACCCAGTACTTC.

By sample fraction, this clone is medium-sized. Relative to the germline gene, one junction end is altered; a read error may explain this. This chain connects TRBV28 to TRBJ2-1; the D gene is possibly TRBD1 (5 bases). Looked up from germline, CDR1 is MDHEN and CDR2 is SYDVKM. The CDR3 is 8 amino acids. The CDR3 bases are TGTGCCAGCGGGGCTTGGATCTTC. It specifies CASGAWIF.

The gene calls are TRBV2 and TRBJ2-5, with D unresolved. The CDR3 runs 10 residues. V gave up 7 bases and J gave up 9 bases, with 9 bases separating them. Germline assignment: CDR1 SNHLY and CDR2 FYNNEI. The DNA of the CDR3 is TGTGCCAGCATTCACGGTGCCCAGTACTTC. This translates into CASIHGAQYF.

The rearrangement uses TRBV18 and TRBJ1-1; perhaps TRBD1 as D (6 bases). This CDR3 has 13 amino acids. Trimming stripped 10 bases from V and 2 bases from J, with 14 bases between. CDR1 and CDR2 (germline): KGHSH, LQKENI. In DNA form, the CDR3 reads TGTGCCACTTGGGACAATGTCAACACTGAAGCTTTCTTT. It translates to CATWDNVNTEAFF. The full variable domain, in which reference TRBV18 and TRBJ1-1 provide the parts outside the CDR3, is NAGVMQNPRHLVRRRGQEARLRCSPMKGHSHVYWYRQLPEEGLKFMVYLQKENIIDESGMPKERFSAEFPKEGPSILRIQQVVRGDSAAYFCATWDNVNTEAFFGQGTRLTVV.

The J gene is TRBJ1-1, the V gene TRBV10-3, with 10 bases identical to TRBD1. The V gene's germline CDR1 is ENHRY and CDR2 SYGVKD. The CDR3 runs to 15 residues. The J segment lost 0 bases and the V segment lost 6 bases, leaving 4 bases of the junction unmatched. The CDR3 DNA reads TGTGCCATCAGGGGGACAGGGGACGTGAACACTGAAGCTTTCTTT. Amino acid sequence: CAIRGTGDVNTEAFF.

The chain links TRBV25-1 to TRBJ2-3; weak D call: TRBD1 (5 bases). Germline V gene sequence: CDR1 MGHDK, CDR2 SYGVNS. Trimming cost V 5 bases and J 1 base, with 10 bases left between them. This CDR3 spans 14 amino acids. CDR3 sequence (DNA): TGTGCCAGCAGTATGGTAGGGGGCACAGATACGCAGTATTTT. Translation: CASSMVGGTDTQYF.

This clone has just one count. The chain uses TRBV18 and TRBJ1-1, with D hard to call. This CDR3 spans 14 amino acids. Germline V lookup: CDR1 KGHSH, CDR2 LQKENI. Trimming took off 2 bases at V and 6 bases at J, with 13 bases between the two ends. The CDR3 bases are TGTGCCAGCTCACCAATGGCATCGCGGCCTGAAGCTTTCTTT. It translates to CASSPMASRPEAFF.

The table lists this clone with a few counts. The chain couples TRBV28 to TRBJ1-1; D not resolved. The length of the CDR3 is 15 residues. The germline V and J ends were trimmed by 5 bases and 0 bases, with 13 bases remaining between them. CDR1 is MDHEN and CDR2 is SYDVKM in the germline V gene. Here the CDR3 DNA reads TGTGCCAGCAGTCCCCCGGGCCTCATGAACACTGAAGCTTTCTTT. Translated: CASSPPGLMNTEAFF.

This chain joins TRBV14 and TRBJ2-3; the match to TRBD2 covers 12 bases. From germline, CDR1 is SGHDN and CDR2 FVKESK. The CDR3 covers 15 residues. With 4 bases clipped from V and 4 bases from J, the junction kept 3 bases outside the gene matches. CDR3 amino acids: CASSLLAGGADTQYF. The CDR3 DNA follows: TGTGCCAGCAGCCTACTAGCGGGGGGTGCAGATACGCAGTATTTT.

The genes are TRBV9 and TRBJ2-4, with a tentative D call TRBD2 (6 bases). Germline V CDR1 and CDR2: SGDLS, YYNGEE. This CDR3 is built from 13 residues. V lost 0 bases and J lost 5, with 6 bases in between. The chain's CDR3 is CASSVAGENIQYF. The CDR3 nucleotides read TGTGCCAGCAGCGTAGCGGGAGAAAACATTCAGTACTTC.